This TCR beta chain was found in a study of T cells after yellow fever vaccination. Study at large: SMART-Seq v4 Ultra Low Input prepared libraries from low-cell fractions. Findings of the study overall: Abundant bulk-population clonotypes could contaminate the FACS-sorted repertoires.

CDR1 and CDR2 (germline): SGHRS, YFSETQ. The CDR3 runs to 14 residues. With 4 bases clipped from V and 9 bases from J, the junction kept 11 bases outside the gene matches. TCR cDNA, made by 5'RACE template switching, carried an added universal primer site and UMIs. A single record per CDR3 protein comes from TCRdb applying MiXCR to the 5' RACE reads. Among around 310,000 distinct CDR3 sequences listed, roughly 3.5% were seen once. This clonotype was recorded many times. What it binds is unknown. The chain has TRBV5-1 and TRBJ2-7; 9 bases are a match to TRBD1. The sequencing here drew on PBMCs, taken on the day of the yellow fever booster vaccination. The receptor's source is a man aged 18 to 29 who received the YFV17D yellow fever vaccine. CDR3 bases: TGCGCCAGCAGCGCCGGGACAGGGCGACTGGGGCAGTACTTC. This translates into CASSAGTGRLGQYF.